This entry is about one T cell receptor beta chain. Its antigen is unknown. Genomic DNA constituted the template upon which TCR beta VDJ and CDR3 profiling was performed. TCRdb called the reads again in MiXCR, with one record for every CDR3 protein. Of 170,000 or so distinct CDR3 sequences listed, about 48% are singletons. The CDR3 sequence is 14 residues long. V lost 0 bases to trimming and J lost 8 bases, with 12 bases between them. Germline V gene data show CDR1 as SGHRS and CDR2 as YFSETQ. The source of the sample is a study of CD8+CD57+ T cells in acquired aplastic anemia. Study conclusions and caveats: Between the patient and control groups, CD8+ Simpson's diversity did not differ significantly.

Individuals selected for sequencing had exhibited CD8+CD57+ cell expansion on flow cytometry. The sample consisted of sorted CD4+, CD8+, or CD8+CD57+ T cells (not recorded which) from PBMCs. The rearrangement uses TRBV5-1 and TRBJ2-1; weak D call: TRBD2 (5 bases). The sequence came from a human donor with aplastic anemia. The CDR3 nucleotides read TGCGCCAGCAGCTTGGCCCGGGATAACGATGAGCAGTTCTTC. This encodes CASSLARDNDEQFF.